This is a list of T cell receptor beta chains from one sample in a study of shared clonotypes between healthy human individuals. The data were produced by immunoSEQ multiplex PCR, yet TCRdb's version contains in-frame clones alone and is incomplete. The data contain 1.5 million to 2.5 million clones, 85% to 95% of them seen just once; the ten biggest clones take up 0.95% to 1.5%. Sequenced input: naive CD8+ T cells sorted from blood. Every receptor here comes from a man aged 18 to 35 in good health. Each CDR3 is given with its conserved first and last residue. The D gene is left open where the match is weak.

>TRBV5-4|TRBJ2-5|NA
CASSLAGWETQYF
>TRBV11-2|TRBJ2-5|TRBD2
CASSLFGLAGGSRKETQYF
>TRBV5-1|TRBJ2-5|TRBD2
CASSVPGLAGSPQETQYF
>TRBV6-5|TRBJ2-7|NA
CASSWGRDSPTDEQYF
>TRBV19|TRBJ1-2|NA
CASSLGFLGDGYTF
>TRBV6-5|TRBJ1-3|NA
CASSYIGKGGDTIYF
>TRBV9|TRBJ1-1|NA
CASSVGGTEAFF
>TRBV9|TRBJ1-6|TRBD1
CASSVASSGTGGYSPLHF
>TRBV4-3|TRBJ2-6|NA
CASSQDRAPSWANVLTF
>TRBV13|TRBJ2-4|NA
CASLQGVLGIQYF
>TRBV2|TRBJ2-7|TRBD2
CASSWTSGGSYEQYF
>TRBV7-9|TRBJ2-1|TRBD2
CASSSGGLSYNEQFF
>TRBV28|TRBJ1-1|NA
CASSSPENTEAFF
>TRBV13|TRBJ2-7|NA
CASSHNAGGAGEVNEQYF
>TRBV4-1|TRBJ2-7|TRBD1
CASSQEPSMTGPYEQYF
>TRBV2|TRBJ2-2|NA
CASSTTLGAENTGELFF
>TRBV29-1|TRBJ2-7|NA
CSVEETYEQYF
>TRBV13|TRBJ2-5|TRBD2
CASSLKSGGGETQYF
>TRBV27|TRBJ1-1|NA
CASSLSGGGMTEAFF
>TRBV4-1|TRBJ1-1|TRBD1
CASSERTGRAEAFF
>TRBV13|TRBJ2-7|NA
CASSLGTVYEQYF
>TRBV27|TRBJ1-2|TRBD1
CASSLIQGASNGYTF
>TRBV5-1|TRBJ2-3|NA
CASSLVAGAFSTDTQYF
>TRBV27|TRBJ2-7|TRBD2
CASSPQAVAGTYEQYF
>TRBV29-1|TRBJ2-7|NA
CSVEVGGFPYEQYF
>TRBV11-3|TRBJ2-7|TRBD1
CASSEGTGGDEQYF
>TRBV6-6|TRBJ2-1|TRBD1
CASSPGTGLYNEQFF
>TRBV11-2|TRBJ2-7|NA
CASSLQPRAPGDEQYF
>TRBV30|TRBJ2-7|TRBD1
CAWSDSGQVLSYEQYF
>TRBV4-3|TRBJ1-1|TRBD1
CASSQAGTGEPDAFF
>TRBV28|TRBJ2-5|NA
CASSSMGRETQYF
>TRBV11-3|TRBJ1-1|NA
CASSPDPFTEAFF
>TRBV27|TRBJ2-7|TRBD1
CASRLDAGGGDEQYF
>TRBV18|TRBJ2-7|TRBD1
CASSGGDRGFYEQYF
>TRBV19|TRBJ2-1|NA
CASSGGGEQFF
>TRBV4-1|TRBJ2-7|NA
CASSQDQDYLSEQYF
>TRBV28|TRBJ1-1|NA
CASSFNLNTEAFF
>TRBV28|TRBJ2-2|NA
CASSLQGGGELFF
>TRBV6-1|TRBJ2-5|NA
CASSENLGVEGQETQYF
>TRBV30|TRBJ2-6|NA
CAWTTGSGANVLTF
>TRBV6-6|TRBJ2-5|NA
CASSNHGAGEETQYF
>TRBV10-2|TRBJ2-7|NA
CASRVDRSYEQYF
>TRBV4-3|TRBJ2-2|NA
CASSQDQLGSGELFF
>TRBV30|TRBJ2-7|NA
CAWSVSGAYEQYF
>TRBV19|TRBJ2-6|NA
CASTASLSGANVLTF
>TRBV6-5|TRBJ2-7|NA
CASSYAQGSYEQYF
>TRBV7-9|TRBJ2-5|TRBD2
CASSLGLAGLYQETQYF
>TRBV19|TRBJ2-7|TRBD1
CASSIAAGGVYEQYF
>TRBV11-2|TRBJ1-4|NA
CASSLGAGSNEKLFF
>TRBV7-9|TRBJ1-4|TRBD1
CASSQARTGEINEKLFF
>TRBV6-1|NA|NA
CASSEVAGNYEQYF
>TRBV11-3|TRBJ2-3|TRBD2
CASSPGGLAGSTDTQYF
>TRBV15|TRBJ2-7|TRBD2
CATSREWREGWVYEQYF
>TRBV4-3|TRBJ2-1|NA
CASSQAPGFERRIDKDEQFF
>TRBV14|TRBJ2-7|NA
CASSQDVRVDEQYF
>TRBV21-1|TRBJ1-1|NA
CASSKDTRRGRDEAFF
>TRBV7-9|TRBJ2-7|NA
CASSPGTAGYEQYF
>TRBV4-1|TRBJ2-7|TRBD1
CASSQRTGEVYEQYF
>TRBV27|TRBJ2-1|TRBD2
CASSLSGTSGNIEQFF
>TRBV19|TRBJ1-6|NA
CASSATENSPLHF